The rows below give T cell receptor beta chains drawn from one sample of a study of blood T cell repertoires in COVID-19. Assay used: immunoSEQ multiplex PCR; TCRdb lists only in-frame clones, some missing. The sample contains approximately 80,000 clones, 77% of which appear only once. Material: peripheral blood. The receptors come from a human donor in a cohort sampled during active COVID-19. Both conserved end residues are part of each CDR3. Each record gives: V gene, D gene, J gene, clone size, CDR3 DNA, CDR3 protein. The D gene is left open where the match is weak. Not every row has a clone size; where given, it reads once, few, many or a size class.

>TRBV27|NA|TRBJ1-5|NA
TGTGCCAGCAGTTTATCGGGAGGGAGGGTAAATCAGCCCCAGCATTTT
CASSLSGGRVNQPQHF
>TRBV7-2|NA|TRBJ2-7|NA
TGTGCCAGCAGCTTTGACAGGACCGAGCAGTACTTC
CASSFDRTEQYF
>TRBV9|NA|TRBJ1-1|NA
TGTGCCAGCAGCGGCCCTGGACAGAACACTGAAGCTTTCTTT
CASSGPGQNTEAFF
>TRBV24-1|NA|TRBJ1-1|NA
TGTGCCACCAGACCGGGGTCGGGCACTGAAGCTTTCTTT
CATRPGSGTEAFF
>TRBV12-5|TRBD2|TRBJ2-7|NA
TGTGCTAGTGGTTTGGTGGGAGGGTGCGGACTCTACGAGCAGTACTTC
CASGLVGGCGLYEQYF
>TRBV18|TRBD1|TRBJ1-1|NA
TGTGCCAGCTCACCACCGGGCAGGGGGGACACTGAAGCTTTCTTT
CASSPPGRGDTEAFF
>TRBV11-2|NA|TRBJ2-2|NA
TGTGCCAGCAGCTCCAGGGGAAGGGTGGACACCGGGGAGCTGTTTTTT
CASSSRGRVDTGELFF
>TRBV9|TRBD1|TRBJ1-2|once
TGTGCCAGCAGCGTAGGACAGGGGGCAGGGTATGGCTACACCTTC
CASSVGQGAGYGYTF
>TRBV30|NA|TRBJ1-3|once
TGTGCCTGGGGAAATGAGGGATCTGGAAACACCATATATTTT
CAWGNEGSGNTIYF
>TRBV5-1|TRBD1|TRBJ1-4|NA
TGCGCCAGCACTGGGACAGGGGTGGCTAATGAAAAACTGTTTTTT
CASTGTGVANEKLFF
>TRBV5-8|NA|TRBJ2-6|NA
TGTGCCAGCAGCCGTTACCGGGGGGCCAACGTCCTGACTTTC
CASSRYRGANVLTF
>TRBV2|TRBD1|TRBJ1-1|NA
TGTGCCACCGTGAGACAGGGGGCCGACACTGAAGCTTTCTTT
CATVRQGADTEAFF
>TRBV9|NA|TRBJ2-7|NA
TGTGCCAGCAGCGTAGCTACTAGATCCTACGAGCAGTACTTC
CASSVATRSYEQYF
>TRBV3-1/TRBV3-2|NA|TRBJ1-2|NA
TGTGCCAGCAGCCAACGGGGAGAGTCGGATGGCTACACCTTC
CASSQRGESDGYTF
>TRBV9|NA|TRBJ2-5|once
TGTGCCAGCAGCGCCGGAGGGGCCCTCCAAGAGACCCAGTACTTC
CASSAGGALQETQYF
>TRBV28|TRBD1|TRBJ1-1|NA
TGTGCCAGCAGTTTACGACAGGGGTACACTGAAGCTTTCTTT
CASSLRQGYTEAFF
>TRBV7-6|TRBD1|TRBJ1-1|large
TGTGCCAGCAGCCCCCGGGGACAGGGGAACACTGAAGCTTTCTTT
CASSPRGQGNTEAFF
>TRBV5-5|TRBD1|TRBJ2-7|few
TGTGCCAGCAGCTGGCCGGGACAGGGGGCGAGGGAGCAGTACTTC
CASSWPGQGAREQYF
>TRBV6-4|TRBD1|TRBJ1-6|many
TGTGCCAGCAGTGACTCGACAGGGATAACATCACCCCTCCACTTT
CASSDSTGITSPLHF
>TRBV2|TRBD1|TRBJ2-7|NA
TGTGCCAGCAGCCGACAGGGAAGGGGCGAGCAGTACTTC
CASSRQGRGEQYF
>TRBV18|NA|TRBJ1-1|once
TGTGCCAGCTCAGAGAACCGGTCTCCAAACACTGAAGCTTTCTTT
CASSENRSPNTEAFF
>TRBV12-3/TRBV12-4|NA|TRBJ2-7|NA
TGTGCCAGCAGCAAGACAAGGTCCTACGAGCAGTACTTC
CASSKTRSYEQYF
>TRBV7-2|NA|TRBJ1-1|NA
TGTGCCAGCAGCTTAGTCTCGGGGAACACTGAAGCTTTCTTT
CASSLVSGNTEAFF
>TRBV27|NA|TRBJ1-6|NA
TGTGCCAGCAGAATTGAGCAGGGGAGAAATTCACCCCTCCACTTT
CASRIEQGRNSPLHF
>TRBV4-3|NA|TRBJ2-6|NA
TGCGCCAGCAGCCAGCGAGGCTCTGGGGCCAACGTCCTGACTTTC
CASSQRGSGANVLTF
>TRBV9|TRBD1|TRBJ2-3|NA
TGTGCCAGCAGCCGTCAGGGGGCTAGCACAGATACGCAGTATTTT
CASSRQGASTDTQYF
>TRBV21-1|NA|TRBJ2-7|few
TGTGCCAGCAGCCGTCGACAGTTCCGCGAGCAGTACTTC
CASSRRQFREQYF
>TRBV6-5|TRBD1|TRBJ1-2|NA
TGTGCCAGCAGTCGGCCAGGGGGCACCTATGGCTACACCTTC
CASSRPGGTYGYTF
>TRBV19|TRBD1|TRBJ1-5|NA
TGTGCCAGTAGTATAGTGCGCGGACAGGGAATTCAGCCCCAGCATTTT
CASSIVRGQGIQPQHF
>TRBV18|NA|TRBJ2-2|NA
TGTGCCAGCTCACCATGGGCTAGCCTCGACGGGGAGCTGTTTTTT
CASSPWASLDGELFF
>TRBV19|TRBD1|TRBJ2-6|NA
TGTGCCAGTAGTATAGCAGCGGGGACAGGGAGCAACTCTGGGGCCAACGTCCTGACTTTC
CASSIAAGTGSNSGANVLTF
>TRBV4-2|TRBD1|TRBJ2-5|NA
TGTGCCAGCAGCCGTGGACAGGGCGGAGAGACCCAGTACTTC
CASSRGQGGETQYF
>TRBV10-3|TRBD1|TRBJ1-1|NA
TGTGCCATCAGCCAAATTCCCGGGACAGGGACCCGCGGGCCTTTCTTT
CAISQIPGTGTRGPFF